A selection of T cell receptor beta chains follows, all from one sample in a study of T cells in Graves' hyperthyroidism and ophthalmopathy. Via MiXCR, TCRdb re-called the multiplex PCR reads, giving one row per CDR3 protein. The table lists 300,000 to 350,000 distinct CDR3 sequences, roughly 20% of them singletons. The sequencing input was blood. The receptors here all came from a woman in her fifties or sixties with Graves' hyperthyroidism. CDR3s include the opening cysteine and the closing phenylalanine or tryptophan. Not all rows give a size; the values are once, few, many and, for expanded clones, a class.

CDR3 protein,V gene,J gene,clone size
CASSQGTGGTNNYGYTF,TRBV6-1,TRBJ1-2,many
CATSEGGRDYGYTF,TRBV24-1,TRBJ1-2,few
CASSHRVVGAGTNNEQFF,TRBV3-1,TRBJ2-1,few
CATSLEQGDETQYF,TRBV24-1,TRBJ2-5,NA
CAWSLGTIDEQFF,TRBV30,TRBJ2-1,many
CASISGLAGGYTDTQYF,TRBV10-2,TRBJ2-3,few
CASSLGLAGDPETQYF,TRBV5-4,TRBJ2-5,NA
CASAAQAGAYNEQFF,TRBV5-1,TRBJ2-1,many
CASSWGGAETQYF,TRBV12-3/TRBV12-4,TRBJ2-5,NA
CASSRGGGTTDTQYF,TRBV2,TRBJ2-3,many